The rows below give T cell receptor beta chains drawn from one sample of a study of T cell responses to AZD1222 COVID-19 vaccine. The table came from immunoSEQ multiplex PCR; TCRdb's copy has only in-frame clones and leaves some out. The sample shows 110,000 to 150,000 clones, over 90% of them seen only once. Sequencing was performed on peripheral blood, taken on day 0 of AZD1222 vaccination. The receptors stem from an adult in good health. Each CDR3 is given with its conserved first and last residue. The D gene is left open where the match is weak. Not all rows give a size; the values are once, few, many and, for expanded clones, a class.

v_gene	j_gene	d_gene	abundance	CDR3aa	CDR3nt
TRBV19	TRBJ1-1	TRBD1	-	CASRTGEVDTEAFF	TGTGCCAGTAGAACAGGGGAGGTGGACACTGAAGCTTTCTTT
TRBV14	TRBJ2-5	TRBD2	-	CASSQDRTGGGTQYF	TGTGCCAGCAGCCAAGATAGGACGGGAGGAGGGACCCAGTACTTC
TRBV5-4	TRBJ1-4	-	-	CASSSAGAQNEKLFF	TGTGCCAGCAGTTCGGCGGGGGCCCAAAATGAAAAACTGTTTTTT
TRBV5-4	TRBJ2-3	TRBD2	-	CASSSGLAGVYDTQYF	TGTGCCAGCAGCTCGGGACTAGCGGGAGTTTACGATACGCAGTATTTT
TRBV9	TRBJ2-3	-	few	CASSVVPDTQYF	TGTGCCAGCAGCGTAGTCCCAGATACGCAGTATTTT
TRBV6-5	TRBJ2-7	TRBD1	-	CATYRGTGEQYF	TGTGCCACCTACAGGGGAACCGGCGAGCAGTACTTC
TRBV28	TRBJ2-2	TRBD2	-	CAIPTSGRTGELFF	TGTGCCATCCCAACTAGCGGGAGAACCGGGGAGCTGTTTTTT
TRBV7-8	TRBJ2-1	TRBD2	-	CASSSLSGSISDEQFF	TGTGCCAGCAGCAGCCTTAGCGGGAGCATAAGCGATGAGCAGTTCTTC
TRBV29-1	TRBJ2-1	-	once	CSVVLGQSQFF	TGCAGCGTTGTACTAGGACAGTCGCAGTTCTTC
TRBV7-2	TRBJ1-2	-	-	CASSLLPAFNYGYTF	TGTGCCAGCAGCTTGCTTCCGGCCTTTAACTATGGCTACACCTTC
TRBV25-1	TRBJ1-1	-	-	CASEGHQNTEAFF	TGTGCCAGCGAGGGACACCAGAACACTGAAGCTTTCTTT
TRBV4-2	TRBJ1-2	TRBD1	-	CASSQGTGDGYTF	TGTGCCAGCAGCCAAGGGACAGGTGATGGCTACACCTTC
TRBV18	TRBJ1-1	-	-	CASSPPGTETEAFF	TGTGCCAGCTCACCACCAGGGACGGAGACTGAAGCTTTCTTT
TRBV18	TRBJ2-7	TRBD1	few	CASSPDRVTYEQYF	TGTGCCAGCTCACCGGACAGGGTGACCTACGAGCAGTACTTC
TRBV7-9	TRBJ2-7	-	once	CASSPRDGSYEQYF	TGTGCCAGCAGCCCCCGGGACGGATCCTACGAGCAGTACTTC
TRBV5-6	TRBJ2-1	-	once	CASSTGPNNEQFF	TGTGCCAGCAGCACGGGACCTAACAATGAGCAGTTCTTC
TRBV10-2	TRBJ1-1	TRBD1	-	CASSEGQVLEAFF	TGCGCCAGCAGTGAAGGACAGGTCCTTGAAGCTTTCTTT
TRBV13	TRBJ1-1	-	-	CASSPVDSLNTEAFF	TGTGCCAGCAGCCCGGTGGACAGTTTGAACACTGAAGCTTTCTTT
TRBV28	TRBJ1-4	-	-	CASSDEFNEKLFF	TGTGCCAGCAGCGACGAGTTCAATGAAAAACTGTTTTTT
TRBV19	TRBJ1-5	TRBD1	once	CASRGRGLGNQPQHF	TGTGCCAGTAGGGGCAGGGGGTTGGGCAATCAGCCCCAGCATTTT
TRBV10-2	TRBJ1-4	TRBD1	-	CATYDRGKTNEKLFF	TGCGCCACCTATGACAGGGGAAAAACTAATGAAAAACTGTTTTTT
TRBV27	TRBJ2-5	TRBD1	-	CASSSGQTKETQYF	TGTGCCAGCAGTTCGGGACAGACCAAAGAGACCCAGTACTTC
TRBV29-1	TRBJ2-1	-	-	CSWRRLPVGDEQFF	TGCAGCTGGAGGAGGCTTCCGGTGGGGGATGAGCAGTTCTTC
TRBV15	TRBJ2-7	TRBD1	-	CATSREYPGQGPYEQYF	TGTGCCACCAGCAGAGAATACCCCGGACAGGGGCCTTACGAGCAGTACTTC
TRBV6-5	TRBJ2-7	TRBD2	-	CATRAASGVPYEQYF	TGTGCCACCCGAGCGGCTAGCGGGGTCCCCTACGAGCAGTACTTC
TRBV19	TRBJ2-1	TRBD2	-	CASSMERGYSYNEQFF	TGTGCCAGTAGTATGGAGCGGGGGTACTCCTACAATGAGCAGTTCTTC
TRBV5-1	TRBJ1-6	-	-	CASSKVGTELNSPLHF	TGCGCCAGCAGTAAAGTCGGGACCGAACTTAATTCACCCCTCCACTTT
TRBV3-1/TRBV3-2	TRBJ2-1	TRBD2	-	CASSQAGLAIPGEQFF	TGTGCCAGCAGCCAAGCTGGACTAGCGATCCCCGGTGAGCAGTTCTTC
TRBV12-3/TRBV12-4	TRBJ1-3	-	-	CASSFEGNTIYF	TGTGCCAGCAGTTTTGAAGGAAACACCATATATTTT
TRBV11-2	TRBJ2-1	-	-	CASSLVGSVLYNEQFF	TGTGCCAGCAGCTTAGTTGGGTCCGTACTTTACAATGAGCAGTTCTTC
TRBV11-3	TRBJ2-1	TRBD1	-	CASSPSTGGYNEQFF	TGTGCCAGCAGCCCGTCAACAGGGGGCTACAATGAGCAGTTCTTC
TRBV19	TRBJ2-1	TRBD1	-	CASSIQAEGQGSISYNEQFF	TGTGCCAGTAGTATTCAGGCCGAGGGACAGGGGAGTATTTCCTACAATGAGCAGTTCTTC
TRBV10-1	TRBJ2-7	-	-	CASSAGPSYEQYF	TGCGCCAGCAGTGCGGGACCCAGCTACGAGCAGTACTTC
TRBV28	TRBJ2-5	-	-	CASSWAGRETQYF	TGTGCCAGCAGTTGGGCAGGGAGAGAGACCCAGTACTTC
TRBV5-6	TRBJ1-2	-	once	CASSLVGQNYGYTF	TGTGCCAGCAGCTTGGTAGGACAGAACTATGGCTACACCTTC
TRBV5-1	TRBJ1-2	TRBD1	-	CASSPRDRVDYGYTF	TGCGCCAGCAGCCCCAGGGACAGGGTAGACTATGGCTACACCTTC
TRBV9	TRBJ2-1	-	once	CASSVDWASYNEQFF	TGTGCCAGCAGCGTAGACTGGGCCTCCTACAATGAGCAGTTCTTC
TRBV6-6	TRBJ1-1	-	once	CASRLGVGAPEAFF	TGTGCCAGCAGGCTGGGGGTCGGGGCCCCTGAAGCTTTCTTT
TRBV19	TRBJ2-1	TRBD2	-	CASSILAGDRGDEQFF	TGTGCCAGTAGTATACTAGCGGGAGATAGGGGGGATGAGCAGTTCTTC
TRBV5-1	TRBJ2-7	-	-	CASSRFSDYEQYF	TGCGCCAGCAGCCGGTTTAGCGACTACGAGCAGTACTTC
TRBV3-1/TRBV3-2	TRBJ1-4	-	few	CASSQGLVMREKLFF	TGTGCCAGCAGCCAAGGATTGGTAATGAGGGAAAAACTGTTTTTT
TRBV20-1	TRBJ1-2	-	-	CSASTDSNYGYTF	TGCAGTGCCAGTACCGACAGTAACTATGGCTACACCTTC
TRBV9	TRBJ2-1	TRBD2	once	CASSVESSGTSYNEQFF	TGTGCCAGCAGCGTCGAGTCCAGCGGGACCTCCTACAATGAGCAGTTCTTC
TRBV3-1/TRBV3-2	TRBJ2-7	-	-	CASSQTVNYEQYF	TGTGCCAGCAGCCAGACAGTTAATTACGAGCAGTACTTC
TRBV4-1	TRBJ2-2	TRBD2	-	CASSQDAGSGTNTGELFF	TGCGCCAGCAGCCAAGATGCAGGTAGCGGGACGAACACCGGGGAGCTGTTTTTT
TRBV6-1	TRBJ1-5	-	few	CASSEVPGQDNQPQHF	TGTGCCAGCAGTGAAGTGCCAGGGCAGGACAATCAGCCCCAGCATTTT
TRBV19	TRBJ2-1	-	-	CASSISRVRIGGQFF	TGTGCCAGTAGTATATCCCGCGTCCGTATCGGCGGGCAGTTCTTC
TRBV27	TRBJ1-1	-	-	CASRGTVNTEAFF	TGTGCCAGCAGGGGGACCGTGAACACTGAAGCTTTCTTT
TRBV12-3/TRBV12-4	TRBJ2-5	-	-	CASSSVYQETQYF	TGTGCCAGCAGTTCCGTGTACCAAGAGACCCAGTACTTC
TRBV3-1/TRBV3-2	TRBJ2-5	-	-	CASSQEGEETQYF	TGTGCCAGCAGCCAAGAGGGGGAAGAGACCCAGTACTTC
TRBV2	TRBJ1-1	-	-	CASSSKTWQAINTEAFF	TGTGCCAGCAGTTCCAAAACCTGGCAGGCGATTAACACTGAAGCTTTCTTT
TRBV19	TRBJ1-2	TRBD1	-	CASTTRQGPYGYTF	TGTGCCAGTACTACTAGACAGGGGCCCTATGGCTACACCTTC
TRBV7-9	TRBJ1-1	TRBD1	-	CASSRTGGIYTEAFF	TGTGCCAGCAGCCGTACAGGGGGCATTTACACTGAAGCTTTCTTT
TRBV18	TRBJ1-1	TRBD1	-	CASSRDRKNTEAFF	TGTGCCAGCTCACGGGACAGAAAAAACACTGAAGCTTTCTTT
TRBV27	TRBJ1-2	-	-	CASRQTNYGYTF	TGTGCCAGCAGACAGACCAACTATGGCTACACCTTC
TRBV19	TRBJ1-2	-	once	CASRQDSRYGYTF	TGTGCCAGTAGACAGGACAGCCGCTATGGCTACACCTTC